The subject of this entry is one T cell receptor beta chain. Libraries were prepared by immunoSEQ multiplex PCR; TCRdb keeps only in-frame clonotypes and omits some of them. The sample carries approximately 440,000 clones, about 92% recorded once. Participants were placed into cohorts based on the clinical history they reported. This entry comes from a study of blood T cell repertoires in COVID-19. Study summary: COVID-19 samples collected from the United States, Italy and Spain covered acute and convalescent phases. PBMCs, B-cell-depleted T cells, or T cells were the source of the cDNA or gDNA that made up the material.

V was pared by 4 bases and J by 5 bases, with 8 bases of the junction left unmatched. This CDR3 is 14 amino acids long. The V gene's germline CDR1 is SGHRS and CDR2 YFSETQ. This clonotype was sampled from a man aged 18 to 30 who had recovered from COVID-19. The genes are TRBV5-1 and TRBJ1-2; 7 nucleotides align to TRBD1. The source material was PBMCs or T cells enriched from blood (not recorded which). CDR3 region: CASSEGGRQYGYTF. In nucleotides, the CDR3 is TGCGCCAGCAGCGAAGGGGGCAGGCAGTATGGCTACACCTTC.